The source of this T cell receptor (beta chain) is a study of siplizumab effects on memory and regulatory T cells. Findings and caveats of the study: Naive or memory phenotype was unassignable for roughly 75-97% of proliferating CD4+ or CD8+ clones. Naive T cells looked more diverse than memory cells and looked like major alloresponse contributors.

This CDR3 contains 17 residues. CDR1 and CDR2 from the germline V gene are SGDLS and YYNGEE. With 0 bases removed from V and 8 bases from J, the gap between germline ends came to 20 bases. Libraries were prepared by immunoSEQ multiplex PCR; TCRdb keeps only in-frame clonotypes and omits some of them. The sample has some 100,000 clones, about 92% seen once; the top ten hold around 0.75%. Regarding this clone: What it binds is unknown.

The rearrangement uses TRBV9 and TRBJ2-2; D remains ambiguous. Sequenced material: Tregs sorted from blood. This receptor was identified in a human donor in good health. CDR3: CASSVGAVPQSRGELFF. The DNA for the CDR3 is TGTGCCAGCAGCGTAGGGGCAGTACCCCAGAGTAGGGGGGAGCTGTTTTTT.